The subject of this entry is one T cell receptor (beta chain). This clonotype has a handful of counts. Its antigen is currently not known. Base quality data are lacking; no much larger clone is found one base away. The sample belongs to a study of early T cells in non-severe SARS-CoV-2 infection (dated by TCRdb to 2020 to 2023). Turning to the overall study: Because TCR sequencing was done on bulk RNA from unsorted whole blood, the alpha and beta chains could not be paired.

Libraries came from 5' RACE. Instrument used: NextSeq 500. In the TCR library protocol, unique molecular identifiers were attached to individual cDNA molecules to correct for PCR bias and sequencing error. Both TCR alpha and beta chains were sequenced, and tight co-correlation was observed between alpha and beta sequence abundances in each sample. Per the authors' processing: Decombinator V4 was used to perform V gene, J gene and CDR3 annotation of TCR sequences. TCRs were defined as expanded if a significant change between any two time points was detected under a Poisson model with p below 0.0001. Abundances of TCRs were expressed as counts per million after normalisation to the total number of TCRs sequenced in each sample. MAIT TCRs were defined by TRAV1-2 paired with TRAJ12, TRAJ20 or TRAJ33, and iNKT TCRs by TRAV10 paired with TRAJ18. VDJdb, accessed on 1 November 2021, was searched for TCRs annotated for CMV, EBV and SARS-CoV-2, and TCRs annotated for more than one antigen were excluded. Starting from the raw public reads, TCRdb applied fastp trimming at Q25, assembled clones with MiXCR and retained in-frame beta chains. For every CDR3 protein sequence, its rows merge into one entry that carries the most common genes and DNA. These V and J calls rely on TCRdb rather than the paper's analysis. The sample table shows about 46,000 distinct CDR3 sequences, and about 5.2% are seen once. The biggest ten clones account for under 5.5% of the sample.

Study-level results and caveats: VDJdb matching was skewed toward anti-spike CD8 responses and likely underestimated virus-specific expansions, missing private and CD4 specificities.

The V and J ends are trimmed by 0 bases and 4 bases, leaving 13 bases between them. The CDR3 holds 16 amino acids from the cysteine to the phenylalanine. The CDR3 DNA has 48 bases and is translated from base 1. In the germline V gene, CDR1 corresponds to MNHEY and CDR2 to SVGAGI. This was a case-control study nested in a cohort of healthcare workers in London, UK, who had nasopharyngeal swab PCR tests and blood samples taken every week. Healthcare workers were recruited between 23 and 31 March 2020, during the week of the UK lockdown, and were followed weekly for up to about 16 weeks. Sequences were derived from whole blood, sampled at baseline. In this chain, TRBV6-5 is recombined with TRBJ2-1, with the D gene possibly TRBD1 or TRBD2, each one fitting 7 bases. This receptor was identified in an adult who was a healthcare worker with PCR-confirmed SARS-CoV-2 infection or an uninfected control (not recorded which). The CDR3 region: CASSYSGRGRYNEQFF. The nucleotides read TGTGCCAGCAGTTACTCTGGGAGGGGGCGATACAATGAGCAGTTCTTC.